The next 3 T cell receptor beta chains were all read from a single sample in a study of Graves' ophthalmopathy and Graves' hyperthyroidism. Amplification of the TCR beta CDR3 regions used RNA transcripts (as template). In the first round, RT-PCR was carried out with HTBI primers, and a multiplex PCR formed the second round. TCRdb independently ran MiXCR on the multiplex PCR reads; one entry per CDR3 protein. The table lists some 520,000 distinct CDR3 sequences, 13% to 15% of them singletons. Material: blood. Every receptor here comes from a woman in her 30s with Graves' ophthalmopathy.

This clonotype showed up many times. J is TRBJ1-1 and V is TRBV11-1; D is possibly TRBD1 (5 bases). The CDR3 sequence is 18 residues long. The germline V gene encodes CDR1 SGHAT and CDR2 FQDESV (reference sequence). The V and J ends lost 2 bases and 1 base respectively, with 20 bases between them. CDR3 in DNA: TGTGCCAGCAGCTTATTCGGGGGTAGGGTCGGAGGGAACACTGAAGCTTTCTTT. It is translated as CASSLFGGRVGGNTEAFF.

This clonotype was seen many times. The rearrangement uses TRBV28 and TRBJ2-7; TRBD1 aligns across 9 bases. The V segment lost 9 bases and the J segment 3 bases; nucleotides outside the gene matches: 9. Germline loops: CDR1 MDHEN, CDR2 SYDVKM. The CDR3 covers 14 residues. This CDR3 reads CASSGTGTFYEQYF. The CDR3 DNA is TGTGCCAGTTCCGGGACAGGGACCTTCTACGAGCAGTACTTC.

About this clonotype itself: A much bigger clone sits one base away, suggesting this may be a read error. The chain has TRBV28 and TRBJ2-7; D may be TRBD2 (6 bases). The CDR3 runs to 15 residues. Germline CDR1 reads MDHEN; CDR2 reads SYDVKM. The CDR3, as DNA: TGTGCCAGCAGTTCTACTAGCAAGCCCTCCTACGAGGAGTACTTC. It specifies CASSSTSKPSYEEYF. The entire variable domain, with the rest obtained from reference TRBV28 and TRBJ2-7, is as follows: DVKVTQSSRYLVKRTGEKVFLECVQDMDHENMFWYRQDPGLGLRLIYFSYDVKMKEKGDIPEGYSVSREKKERFSLILESASTNQTSMYLCASSSTSKPSYEEYFGPGTRLTVT.